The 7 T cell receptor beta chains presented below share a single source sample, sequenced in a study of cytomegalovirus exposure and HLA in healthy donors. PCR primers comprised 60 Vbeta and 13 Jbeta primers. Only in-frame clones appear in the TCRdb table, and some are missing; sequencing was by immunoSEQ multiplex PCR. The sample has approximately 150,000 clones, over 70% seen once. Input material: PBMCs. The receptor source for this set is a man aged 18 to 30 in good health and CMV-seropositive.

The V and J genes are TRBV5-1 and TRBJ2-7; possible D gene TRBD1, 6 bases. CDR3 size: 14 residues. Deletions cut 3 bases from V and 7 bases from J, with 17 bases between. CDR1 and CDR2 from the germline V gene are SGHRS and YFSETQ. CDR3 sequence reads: CASSSTHRADEQYF. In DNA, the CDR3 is TGCGCCAGCAGCTCGACACACAGGGCTGATGAGCAGTACTTC.

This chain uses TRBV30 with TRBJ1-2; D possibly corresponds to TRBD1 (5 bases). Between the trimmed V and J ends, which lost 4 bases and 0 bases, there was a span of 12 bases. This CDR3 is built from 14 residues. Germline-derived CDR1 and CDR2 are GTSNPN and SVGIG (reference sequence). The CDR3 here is CAWTPGPSNYGYTF. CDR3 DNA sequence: TGTGCCTGGACACCAGGGCCTTCTAACTATGGCTACACCTTC. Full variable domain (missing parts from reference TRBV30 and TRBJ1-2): SQTIHQWPATLVQPVGSPLSLECTVEGTSNPNLYWYRQAAGRGLQLLFYSVGIGQISSEVPQNLSASRPQDRQFILSSKKLLLSDSGFYLCAWTPGPSNYGYTFGSGTRLTVV.

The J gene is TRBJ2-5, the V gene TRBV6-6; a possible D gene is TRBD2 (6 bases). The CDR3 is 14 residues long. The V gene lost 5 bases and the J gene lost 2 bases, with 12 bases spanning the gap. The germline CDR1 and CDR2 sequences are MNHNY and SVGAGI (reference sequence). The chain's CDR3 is CASSRDSSQETQYF. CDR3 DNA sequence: TGTGCCAGCAGTCGGGACTCCTCACAAGAGACCCAGTACTTC.

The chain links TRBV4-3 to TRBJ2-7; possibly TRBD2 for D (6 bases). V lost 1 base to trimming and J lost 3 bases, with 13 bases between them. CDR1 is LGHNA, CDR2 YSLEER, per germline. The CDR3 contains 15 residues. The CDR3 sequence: CASSQGGTPFYEQYF. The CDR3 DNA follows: TGCGCCAGCAGCCAAGGCGGGACTCCCTTCTACGAGCAGTACTTC.

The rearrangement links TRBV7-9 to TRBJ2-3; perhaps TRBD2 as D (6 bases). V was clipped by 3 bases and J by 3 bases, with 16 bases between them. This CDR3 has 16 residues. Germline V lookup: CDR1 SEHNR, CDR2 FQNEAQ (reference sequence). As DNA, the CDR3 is TGTGCCAGCAGCTTGTCGAGGGGAGGTAGGACAGATACGCAGTATTTT. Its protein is CASSLSRGGRTDTQYF.

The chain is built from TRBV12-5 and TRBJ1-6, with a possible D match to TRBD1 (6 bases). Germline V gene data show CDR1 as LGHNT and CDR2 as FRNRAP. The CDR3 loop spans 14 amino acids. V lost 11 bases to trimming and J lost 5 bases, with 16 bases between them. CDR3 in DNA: TGTGCTGTTGGCAGGGGTGGGAATAATTCACCCCTCCACTTT. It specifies CAVGRGGNNSPLHF.

In DNA form, the CDR3 reads TGTGCCAGCAGTTTTTCCGGGACTAGCCTCGGGGAGCTGTTTTTT. It yields the protein CASSFSGTSLGELFF. The chain employs TRBV27 and TRBJ2-2; 9 nucleotides match TRBD2. The J segment lost 7 bases and the V segment lost 3 bases, leaving 6 bases of the junction unmatched. Germline values: CDR1 MNHEY, CDR2 SMNVEV (reference sequence). The CDR3 loop spans 15 amino acids.